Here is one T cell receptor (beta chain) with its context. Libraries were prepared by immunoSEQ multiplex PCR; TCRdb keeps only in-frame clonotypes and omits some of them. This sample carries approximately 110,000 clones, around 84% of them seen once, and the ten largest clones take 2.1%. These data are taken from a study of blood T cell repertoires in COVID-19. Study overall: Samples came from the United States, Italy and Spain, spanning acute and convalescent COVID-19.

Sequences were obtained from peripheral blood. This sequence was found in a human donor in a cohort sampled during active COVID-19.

CDR3 sequence reads: CASSLGIGGRSEAFF. CDR3 DNA: TGTGCCAGCAGCCTAGGAATAGGGGGACGTAGTGAAGCTTTCTTT. The gene calls are TRBV6-5 and TRBJ1-1; possible D gene TRBD1, 6 bases. V was clipped by 6 bases and J by 7 bases, with 21 bases between them. Germline V gene data show CDR1 as MNHEY and CDR2 as SVGAGI. The CDR3 runs to 15 residues.